Included here is one TCR beta chain sequence, with context. The sample originates from a study of blood T cell repertoires in COVID-19. The V gene end was trimmed by 8 bases and the J gene end by 3 bases; junction bases not matched to a gene: 7. CDR1 is GTSNPN and CDR2 is SVGIG in the germline V gene (reference sequence). This CDR3 comprises 14 residues. Before being deemed recovered, Cohort 3 donors had two negative PCRs, clearance, or symptom resolution. Profiled with immunoSEQ multiplex PCR; TCRdb holds only in-frame clones, not every one. The sample carries a few hundred thousand clones, roughly 85% recorded once.

The material sequenced was PBMCs or T cells enriched from blood (not recorded which). The sequence was obtained from a woman in her thirties who had recovered from COVID-19. The genes are TRBV30 and TRBJ2-6; TRBD1 matches at 7 bases. For the CDR3, the DNA is TGTGCCCGGGACAGTAAAAATGGGGCCAACGTCCTGACTTTC. Protein sequence: CARDSKNGANVLTF.